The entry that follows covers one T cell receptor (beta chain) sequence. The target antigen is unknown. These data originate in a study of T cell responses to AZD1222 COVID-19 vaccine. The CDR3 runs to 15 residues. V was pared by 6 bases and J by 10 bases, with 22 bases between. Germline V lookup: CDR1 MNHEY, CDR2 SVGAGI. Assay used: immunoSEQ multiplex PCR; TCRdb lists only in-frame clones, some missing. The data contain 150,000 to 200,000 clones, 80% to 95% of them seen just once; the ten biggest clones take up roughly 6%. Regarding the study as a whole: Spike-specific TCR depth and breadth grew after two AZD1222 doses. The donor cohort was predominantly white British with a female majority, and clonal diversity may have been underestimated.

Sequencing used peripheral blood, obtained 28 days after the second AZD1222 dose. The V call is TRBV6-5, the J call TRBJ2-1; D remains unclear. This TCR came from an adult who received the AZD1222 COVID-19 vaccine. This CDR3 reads CASRVSSTDPLEQFF. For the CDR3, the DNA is TGTGCCAGCAGGGTATCCTCTACAGATCCCCTGGAGCAGTTCTTC.